The subject of this entry is one T cell receptor beta chain. Other nucleotide sequences from this sample produce the same CDR3. Germline CDR1 LGHDT, CDR2 YNNKEL (reference sequence). With 2 bases clipped from V and 11 bases from J, the junction kept 2 bases outside the gene matches. The CDR3 runs to 11 residues. Donors in Cohort 3 counted as recovered after two negative PCRs, clearance, or symptom resolution. Some clones are missing from TCRdb's copy, which holds only in-frame ones; the method was immunoSEQ multiplex PCR. The sample has 300,000 to 400,000 clones, 85% to 90% seen once. These data belong to a study of blood T cell repertoires in COVID-19. Study background: T cells, B-cell-depleted T cells, or PBMCs supplied cDNA or gDNA.

The V call is TRBV3-1 (or the pseudogene TRBV3-2), the J call TRBJ1-1; 7 bases fit TRBD1. The sequence derives from a man in his late teens or twenties who had recovered from COVID-19. Sequencing was done on a sample of PBMCs or T cells enriched from blood (not recorded which). CDR3 residues: CASSQTGEAFF. CDR3 coding DNA: TGTGCCAGCAGCCAAACAGGGGAGGCTTTCTTT.